Below are 6 T cell receptor beta chains sequenced from a single sample in a study of brain metastases from non-small cell lung cancer. Produced via immunoSEQ multiplex PCR; TCRdb's table is partial and in-frame only. This sample has roughly 2,100 clones, with about four fifths found just once. Sequenced material: tumor-adjacent normal tissue. The origin of the receptors is a donor at least 40 years old with non-small cell lung cancer.

The chain uses TRBV7-2 and TRBJ2-3, with TRBD2 as a possible D gene (6 bases). The CDR3 loop spans 14 amino acids. Germline CDR1 reads SGHTA; CDR2 reads FQGNSA. V was trimmed by 2 bases and J by 2 bases, leaving 8 bases between them. The DNA of the CDR3 is TGTGCCAGCAGCTTAACTAGCTTCACAGATACGCAGTATTTT. This codes for CASSLTSFTDTQYF.

V usage is TRBV24-1 and J usage is TRBJ1-1, with unresolved D. Trimming removed 6 bases at V and 3 bases at J, with 10 bases between. CDR1 is KGHDR and CDR2 is SFDVKD in the germline V gene. The CDR3 is made up of 13 amino acids. The CDR3 DNA sequence: TGTGCCACCAGTTTCGGAGCCTACACTGAAGCTTTCTTT. It translates to CATSFGAYTEAFF.

This CDR3 is CASTSSASGSYEQYF. CDR3 sequence (DNA): TGTGCCAGCACCTCTTCCGCCAGTGGATCCTACGAGCAGTACTTC. V is TRBV6-5 and J is TRBJ2-7; D ambiguous. Germline V gene sequence: CDR1 MNHEY, CDR2 SVGAGI. The V end was cut by 7 bases, the J end by 1 base, with 17 bases between. This CDR3 comprises 15 residues.

This rearrangement joins TRBV6-2 or TRBV6-3 to TRBJ2-3; 9 bases are a match to TRBD1. J was trimmed by 4 bases and V by 2 bases; bases with no gene match: 4. Per germline, CDR1 MNHEY and CDR2 SVGEGT. The CDR3 is 15 residues long. In DNA form, the CDR3 reads TGTGCCAGCAGTTACACGGGGACAGGGTCAGATACGCAGTATTTT. Protein: CASSYTGTGSDTQYF.

V gene TRBV15 combines with J gene TRBJ1-2; possibly TRBD1 for D (5 bases). The CDR3 has 14 residues. V dropped 1 base and J dropped 8 bases, with 14 bases sitting between them. Looked up from germline, CDR1 is LNHNV and CDR2 is YYDKDF (reference sequence). The CDR3 bases are TGTGCCACCAGCAGAGCGGGCAGCGGGGGAGGCTACACCTTC. Translating it yields CATSRAGSGGGYTF.

The rearrangement links TRBV4-3 to TRBJ2-7; 9 nucleotides align to TRBD2. The CDR3 spans 16 residues. The junction had 4 bases not matched to a gene; V was cut back by 0 bases and J by 1 base. Germline CDR1 LGHNA, CDR2 YSLEER. CDR3 region: CASSQDALAGSYEQYF. CDR3 DNA sequence: TGCGCCAGCAGCCAAGATGCCCTAGCGGGATCCTACGAGCAGTACTTC.